This T cell receptor (beta chain) was recorded in a study of blood T cells in healthy people across ages (dated by TCRdb to between 2015 and 2017). With regard to the full study: In model experiments, roughly one uniquely barcoded TCR beta cDNA molecule per two T cells was captured by template switching. The study measured age-related changes in TCR beta repertoire diversity using deep sequencing normalized with unique cDNA molecular identifiers. Donors were grouped into four age groups: young (average roughly 15 years), middle-aged (around 39), aged (approximately 67) and long-lived (just over 80). Donors of different ages were randomly distributed across sequencing lanes to avoid experimental bias. Two additional independent replicas of 1 million unique cDNA reads from the same blood draw were analyzed for two donors (one aged 18 to 29 and one aged 80 or older). On the study overall, not on this receptor specifically: Because the CMV infection status of the donors was unknown, age-related changes in expanded clonotypes may potentially have been confounded. As age increased, observed TCR beta diversity per million T cells dropped in a roughly linear way, and a significant reduction was already evident by age roughly 36. Conclusive comparison of naive and antigen-experienced compartments was prevented by the profiling of bulk unsorted PBMCs. The percentage of naive T cells measured by flow cytometry correlated strongly with observed TCR beta diversity. Compared with the aged group, more naive CD4+ T cells, fewer expanded clones and increased TCR diversity were shown by the long-lived group, suggesting age selection. Estimates of total diversity from one million sequenced T cells were regarded as lower bounds and underestimates.

Systemically healthy Caucasian individuals from Russia, 35 to 40 in total and aged about 6 to 100 years, were included as donors. Roughly 11 milliliters of peripheral blood were drawn from each donor into EDTA-treated Vacutainer tubes. Ficoll-Paque density-gradient centrifugation was used to isolate PBMCs, with at least 7 million per sample. Total RNA was extracted from PBMCs with Trizol reagent, with at least 6 micrograms obtained per sample. The percentages of naive CD45RAhigh/CD27high T cells were determined by flow cytometry on a PBMC aliquot from every donor. The library was produced with 5' RACE. The run used an Illumina HiSeq 2500. A second PCR of about 7 to 12 cycles was run with a J-beta primer mix and a sample-barcoded 5' primer. A unique molecular identifier was introduced onto each TCR beta cDNA molecule by a template-switch 5' adaptor carrying 12 random nucleotides. Each sample yielded at least 2.5 million CDR3-containing paired-end reads. All of the RNA was converted into first-strand cDNA using the Mint cDNA synthesis kit, with a TRBC-specific oligonucleotide serving as the primer. All cDNA was treated with uracil-DNA glycosylase and then went through a first 18-cycle PCR with the universal primers M1SS and BC2_uni_R. From the authors' description of their analysis: Normalization of each sample was performed by random selection of 1 million high-quality reads, each carrying a distinct molecular identifier. Instead of being binned into consensus sequences, reads with shared molecular identifiers were discarded. MiTCR, run with a Q25 quality threshold and the strictest error-elimination algorithm, handled CDR3 identification, clonotype clustering and error correction. A nonparametric unseen species model using Euler transformation provided a lower-bound estimate of total TCR beta diversity. TCRdb trimmed public reads at Q25 via fastp, called clones via MiXCR and kept in-frame beta chains. For every CDR3 protein sequence, its rows merge into one entry that carries the most common genes and DNA. TCRdb's processing, not the study's, gives the V and J calls here. Within this sample are 650,000 to 1,000,000 distinct CDR3 sequences, with about 47% of them counted one time only. In total, the top ten clones hold 15% to 20% of the sample.

Including the terminal cysteine and phenylalanine, the CDR3 comprises 17 residues. Only CDR3 DNA remains: 51 bases, in frame from the first base. According to the germline V gene, CDR1 reads SGDLS and CDR2 reads YYNGEE. Trimming leaves V shorter by 4 bases and J shorter by 1 base, with the junction holding 11 bases beyond the gene matches. Only a few counts were recorded for this clonotype. The clone's antigen remains unknown. No quality values exist for individual bases; no much larger clone is one base distant. This TCR was recovered from an older man in good health. In this chain, TRBV9 is recombined with TRBJ2-4; 7 central nucleotides agree with TRBD1. Sequenced sample: blood. The CDR3 is CASSPPPRGLAKNIQYF. The bases read TGTGCCAGCAGCCCCCCCCCGAGGGGGCTGGCCAAAAACATTCAGTACTTC.